The clone carrying this T cell receptor (beta chain) was counted once. A multiplex PCR was run with 60 Vbeta primers and 13 Jbeta primers. The table came from immunoSEQ multiplex PCR; TCRdb's copy has only in-frame clones and leaves some out. The sample consists of around 150,000 clones, around 79% of them appearing once. The data were obtained in a study of cytomegalovirus exposure and HLA in healthy donors. Study-level background: Earlier findings included 100 million to 130 million unique TCR beta sequences obtained from roughly 200 million T cells.

Germline values: CDR1 MRHNA, CDR2 SNTAGT. The CDR3 length is 15 residues. Trimming cost V 2 bases and J 6 bases, with 15 bases left between them. The source of this sequence is a human donor in good health. Input material: PBMCs. This chain joins TRBV6-4 and TRBJ2-3, with D possibly being TRBD2 (6 bases). This chain's CDR3 is CASSDVAGPADTQYF. The CDR3 DNA reads TGTGCCAGCAGTGACGTGGCGGGACCAGCCGATACGCAGTATTTT.